This T cell receptor beta chain was recorded in a study of CD8+CD57+ T cells in acquired aplastic anemia. Study outcomes and limitations: Patients and controls shared 25 to 35 CD8+ CDR3 sequences, which appeared highly expressed in patients and within their immunodominant clones. Statistical testing detected no significant gap in CD8+ Simpson's diversity between patients and controls.

On this clonotype itself: The target antigen is unknown.

Patients picked for sequencing had shown CD8+CD57+ cell expansion detected by flow cytometry. Each patient had severe acquired aplastic anemia. The CDR3 is 13 residues long. Germline CDR1 reads SEHNR; CDR2 reads FQNEAQ (reference sequence). V was pared by 5 bases and J by 5 bases, with 6 bases of the junction left unmatched. It was genomic DNA that served as the template for profiling TCR beta VDJ and CDR3. TCRdb re-derived calls from the reads in MiXCR, one entry per CDR3 protein. The repertoire holds about 180,000 distinct CDR3 sequences, with around half as singletons. The sample comprised sorted CD4+, CD8+, or CD8+CD57+ T cells (not recorded which) from PBMCs. The chain combines TRBV7-9 with TRBJ2-7; 7 nucleotides align to TRBD1. This TCR was recovered from a human donor with aplastic anemia. CDR3 residues: CASSLDRFDEQYF. The CDR3 nucleotides are TGTGCCAGCAGCCTGGACAGGTTCGACGAGCAGTACTTC.